These T cell receptor beta chains were read from a single sample in a study of CXCR3-negative and CXCR3-positive naive CD8 T cells. From its re-call of the 5' RACE reads, TCRdb lists each CDR3 protein once, without DNA. Listed are 100,000 to 150,000 distinct CDR3 sequences; 0.25% to 0.35% falls within the top ten. The sample consisted of naive CXCR3- CD8+ T cells from blood. The source of these receptors is a human donor in good health. Some clones in this sample may be carry-over from other donors' samples. Both conserved end residues are part of each CDR3.

j_gene: TRBJ1-2
v_gene: TRBV12-3/TRBV12-4
CDR3aa: CASSSLGQQREDGYTF

j_gene: TRBJ2-7
v_gene: TRBV6-5
CDR3aa: CASSPRDLGEQYF

j_gene: TRBJ2-7
v_gene: TRBV29-1
CDR3aa: CSVVLAGAYEQYF

j_gene: TRBJ1-2
v_gene: TRBV7-9
CDR3aa: CASSPQSGGNYGYTF

j_gene: TRBJ2-1
v_gene: TRBV7-9
CDR3aa: CASSLPPSGGSSYNEQFF

j_gene: TRBJ1-2
v_gene: TRBV29-1
CDR3aa: CSVPRTDIYGYTF

j_gene: TRBJ2-5
v_gene: TRBV4-3
CDR3aa: CASSQDQTEETQHF

j_gene: TRBJ2-1
v_gene: TRBV5-1
CDR3aa: CASSLGVGGDYNEQFF

j_gene: TRBJ2-1
v_gene: TRBV28
CDR3aa: CASSPGTGELDEQFF

j_gene: TRBJ2-1
v_gene: TRBV29-1
CDR3aa: CSVVSDRDYNEQFF

j_gene: TRBJ1-5
v_gene: TRBV5-1
CDR3aa: CASSLGGGTNQPQHF

j_gene: TRBJ2-7
v_gene: TRBV5-1
CDR3aa: CASSSGASSYQQYF

j_gene: TRBJ2-3
v_gene: TRBV9
CDR3aa: CASSVERVISTDTQYF

j_gene: TRBJ2-7
v_gene: TRBV15
CDR3aa: CATFSGLAGTEQYF

j_gene: TRBJ2-1
v_gene: TRBV29-1
CDR3aa: CSVVTGGLVGGSSYNEQFF

j_gene: TRBJ1-1
v_gene: TRBV14
CDR3aa: CASSQDYRMNTEAFF

j_gene: TRBJ2-5
v_gene: TRBV28
CDR3aa: CASSPTGGSGETQYF

j_gene: TRBJ1-2
v_gene: TRBV19
CDR3aa: CASFFPGYGYTF

j_gene: TRBJ2-5
v_gene: TRBV2
CDR3aa: CASGGPSGYQPRETQYF

j_gene: TRBJ1-2
v_gene: TRBV29-1
CDR3aa: CSVEDRQASYGYTF

j_gene: TRBJ2-5
v_gene: TRBV28
CDR3aa: CASSPDQETQYF

j_gene: TRBJ2-7
v_gene: TRBV4-1
CDR3aa: CASSQERHWEYEQYF

j_gene: TRBJ2-5
v_gene: TRBV12-3/TRBV12-4
CDR3aa: CASSHTGLDIATQYF

j_gene: TRBJ2-7
v_gene: TRBV11-3
CDR3aa: CASSWSVGDYEQYF

j_gene: TRBJ2-2
v_gene: TRBV5-6
CDR3aa: CASSLVSRTGELFF

j_gene: TRBJ2-7
v_gene: TRBV7-9
CDR3aa: CASSSSGTYKAYEQYF

j_gene: TRBJ2-7
v_gene: TRBV4-1
CDR3aa: CASSQGFLAGNYEQYF

j_gene: TRBJ2-3
v_gene: TRBV7-2
CDR3aa: CASSLVSVYTDTQYF

j_gene: TRBJ1-2
v_gene: TRBV12-3/TRBV12-4
CDR3aa: CASGEQGAIYGYTF

j_gene: TRBJ2-4
v_gene: TRBV4-1
CDR3aa: CASSQTGTSWSKNIQYF

j_gene: TRBJ2-7
v_gene: TRBV6-2/TRBV6-3
CDR3aa: CATIGHFADEQYF

j_gene: TRBJ2-7
v_gene: TRBV28
CDR3aa: CATLQRSYEQYF

j_gene: TRBJ2-3
v_gene: TRBV29-1
CDR3aa: CSVNRGSSTDTQYF

j_gene: TRBJ2-7
v_gene: TRBV11-3
CDR3aa: CASSPGRTYEQYF

j_gene: TRBJ2-7
v_gene: TRBV13
CDR3aa: CASSSGTSGALDYEQYF

j_gene: TRBJ2-1
v_gene: TRBV19
CDR3aa: CASSQGLAGYNEQFF

j_gene: TRBJ1-2
v_gene: TRBV27
CDR3aa: CAGSFSLPADGYTF

j_gene: TRBJ2-2
v_gene: TRBV29-1
CDR3aa: CSVVANTGELFF

j_gene: TRBJ2-6
v_gene: TRBV19
CDR3aa: CASSIDRAVSGANVLTF

j_gene: TRBJ2-2
v_gene: TRBV6-4
CDR3aa: CASSAKGLDTGELFF

j_gene: TRBJ2-5
v_gene: TRBV7-2
CDR3aa: CASSLESGGETQYF

j_gene: TRBJ1-2
v_gene: TRBV29-1
CDR3aa: CSATGGANYGYTF

j_gene: TRBJ2-1
v_gene: TRBV27
CDR3aa: CASRGRGQGNEQFF

j_gene: TRBJ1-2
v_gene: TRBV7-9
CDR3aa: CASSKGDYRISGGYTF

j_gene: TRBJ2-2
v_gene: TRBV4-3
CDR3aa: CASSQARGITGELFF

j_gene: TRBJ2-7
v_gene: TRBV5-1
CDR3aa: CASSGGTGGWEQYF

j_gene: TRBJ2-5
v_gene: TRBV18
CDR3aa: CASSPPGTGQETQYF

j_gene: TRBJ1-4
v_gene: TRBV9
CDR3aa: CASSVEGTTNEKLFF

j_gene: TRBJ2-2
v_gene: TRBV29-1
CDR3aa: CSVEVGIAPNTGEPFF

j_gene: TRBJ2-7
v_gene: TRBV29-1
CDR3aa: CSVRLAASYEQYF